Below are 14 T cell receptor beta chains sequenced from a single sample in a study of OX40 agonist ivuxolimab in advanced cancers. Profiled with immunoSEQ multiplex PCR; TCRdb holds only in-frame clones, not every one. The sample contains under 100,000 clones, 92% of which appear only once. Specimen: CD4+ or CD8+ T cells sorted from blood, collected in a trial of the OX40 agonist ivuxolimab. The origin of the receptors is an adult with an advanced solid tumor such as melanoma, head and neck, liver or kidney cancer.

V and J are TRBV7-2 and TRBJ1-1; 9 nucleotides line up with TRBD1. J lost 6 bases, V lost 3 bases, and 8 bases had no gene match. This CDR3 spans 15 amino acids. In germline, CDR1 is SGHTA, CDR2 FQGNSA. The CDR3, as DNA: TGTGCCAGCAGCTTTTACAGGGGGCGCCGGGCTGAAGCTTTCTTT. Its protein is CASSFYRGRRAEAFF.

The chain carries TRBV11-3 and TRBJ2-7; D gene unclear. V lost 1 base and J lost 0, with 10 bases in between. This CDR3 is built from 15 residues. Looked up from germline, CDR1 is SGHNT and CDR2 is YENEEA. CDR3 coding DNA: TGTGCCAGCAGCTTAGGCCCCGGCCTCTCCTACGAGCAGTACTTC. This translates into CASSLGPGLSYEQYF.

Regarding this clone: At one of its ends the junction is not consistent with the germline gene, which may arise from a read error. V usage is TRBV11-3 and J usage is TRBJ2-3; no clear D. Germline loops: CDR1 SGHNT, CDR2 YENEEA. This CDR3 has 14 amino acids. The CDR3 reads CANSLDLGADTQYF. The CDR3 DNA reads TGTGCCAACAGCTTAGATCTTGGGGCAGATACGCAGTATTTT. The full variable domain, with the rest looked up from reference TRBV11-3 and TRBJ2-3, is EAGVVQSPRYKIIEKKQPVAFWCNPISGHNTLYWYLQNLGQGPELLIRYENEEAVDDSQLPKDRFSAERLKGVDSTLKIQPAELGDSAVYLCANSLDLGADTQYFGPGTRLTVL.

This chain joins TRBV5-1 and TRBJ2-5; TRBD2 agrees at 7 bases. The CDR3 contains 15 residues. Unmatched junction bases numbered 11, after V lost 4 bases and J lost 5 bases. The germline V gene encodes CDR1 SGHRS and CDR2 YFSETQ. CDR3 region: CASSGESREEETQYF. CDR3 in DNA: TGCGCCAGCAGCGGCGAGAGCCGGGAGGAGGAGACCCAGTACTTC.

In regard to this clone: Distinct nucleotide sequences in the sample also encode this CDR3. V and J are TRBV6-1 and TRBJ1-5, with 9 bases identical to TRBD1. CDR3 length: 15 residues. Per the germline V gene, CDR1 is MNHNS and CDR2 is SASEGT. The V gene end was trimmed by 6 bases and the J gene end by 2 bases; junction bases not matched to a gene: 5. Written as DNA, the CDR3 is TGTGCCAGCAGCCCTACAGGGGGCGGCAATCAGCCCCAGCATTTT. Translation: CASSPTGGGNQPQHF.

About this clone itself: At one boundary the junction diverges from the germline segment, which might be a read error. This chain connects TRBV15 to TRBJ2-7; weak D call: TRBD2 (6 bases). The CDR3 consists of 12 residues. The germline V gene has CDR1 LNHNV and CDR2 YYDKDF (reference sequence). The CDR3 is CATSRDLGLTQF. The CDR3 DNA follows: TGTGCCACCAGCAGAGATCTGGGACTGACGCAATTC.

The chain has TRBV11-2 and TRBJ2-5; possibly TRBD1 for D (6 bases). The CDR3 consists of 14 residues. The germline V gene has CDR1 SGHAT and CDR2 FQNNGV. The V end lost 7 bases, the J end lost 2 bases, and 14 bases lay between the germline ends. The DNA of the CDR3 is TGTGCCAGCAACCCAACCGGACAGCAAGAGACCCAGTACTTC. It codes for CASNPTGQQETQYF.

Here the CDR3 reads CASSRYSTPGPGELFF. Written as DNA, the CDR3 is TGTGCCAGCAGTCGGTACAGCACCCCCGGACCCGGGGAGCTGTTTTTT. This chain uses TRBV28 with TRBJ2-2; D ambiguous. The germline V gene has CDR1 MDHEN and CDR2 SYDVKM. This CDR3 is built from 16 residues. The ends were cut back, 5 bases at V and 6 bases at J, with 19 bases in the middle.

This clone appeared once. A junction boundary mismatches the germline segment, possibly from a read error. V and J are TRBV6-1 and TRBJ2-7; 12 nucleotides line up with TRBD2. CDR1 is MNHNS and CDR2 is SASEGT in the germline V gene. The CDR3 has 10 amino acids. This CDR3 reads CASRLAGVSF. CDR3 bases: TGTGCCAGCCGACTAGCGGGAGTGAGCTTC.

The rearrangement uses TRBV7-2 and TRBJ2-5, with D maybe TRBD1 (6 bases). Germline V gene lookup returns CDR1 SGHTA and CDR2 FQGNSA. Between the trimmed V and J ends, which lost 4 bases and 1 base, there was a span of 10 bases. The CDR3 covers 14 residues. CDR3: CASSSDRFQETQYF. Here the CDR3 DNA reads TGTGCCAGCAGCTCGGACAGATTCCAAGAGACCCAGTACTTC.

The rearrangement joins TRBV7-9 to TRBJ2-5; TRBD1 matches at 7 bases. The CDR3 totals 15 residues. Germline trimming cut 5 bases from V and 5 bases from J; bases unmatched to any gene: 11. Germline V lookup: CDR1 SEHNR, CDR2 FQNEAQ (reference sequence). In DNA, the CDR3 is TGTGCCAGCAGCCCTAAAGTGGGCAGGGGGGAGACCCAGTACTTC. The encoded protein is CASSPKVGRGETQYF. Looking up the rest from reference TRBV7-9 and TRBJ2-5 gives the full variable domain: DTGVSQNPRHKITKRGQNVTFRCDPISEHNRLYWYRQTLGQGPEFLTYFQNEAQLEKSRLLSDRFSAERPKGSFSTLEIQRTEQGDSAMYLCASSPKVGRGETQYFGPGTRLLVL.

DNA of the CDR3: TGTGCCAGCAGTGAACGAAGCGGGAGGGCCCACAATGAGCAGTTCTTC. As protein: CASSERSGRAHNEQFF. The chain is built from TRBV6-1 and TRBJ2-1; 10 bases align to TRBD2. The length of the CDR3 is 16 residues. Germline loops: CDR1 MNHNS, CDR2 SASEGT. Trimming removed 2 bases from V and 5 bases from J; junction bases left unmatched: 6.

This chain uses TRBV27 with TRBJ2-7, with 7 positions matching TRBD1. The length of the CDR3 is 18 residues. V shed 4 bases, J shed 1 base, and the junction held 16 bases outside the gene matches. The germline gives CDR1 MNHEY, CDR2 SMNVEV (reference sequence). The CDR3 reads CASSSPAGQGGLSYEQYF. CDR3 nucleotide sequence: TGTGCCAGCAGTTCCCCTGCGGGCCAAGGGGGCCTATCCTACGAGCAGTACTTC.

The V gene is TRBV5-1, the J gene TRBJ2-7, with 9 bases that match TRBD1. Germline CDR1 reads SGHRS; CDR2 reads YFSETQ. V was pared by 5 bases and J by 5 bases, with 11 bases of the junction left unmatched. The CDR3 contains 15 residues. CDR3 protein: CASSQAGQGTNEQYF. In DNA form, the CDR3 reads TGCGCCAGCAGTCAAGCAGGACAGGGGACCAACGAGCAGTACTTC. Looking up the rest from reference TRBV5-1 and TRBJ2-7 gives the full variable domain: KAGVTQTPRYLIKTRGQQVTLSCSPISGHRSVSWYQQTPGQGLQFLFEYFSETQRNKGNFPGRFSGRQFSNSRSEMNVSTLELGDSALYLCASSQAGQGTNEQYFGPGTRLTVT.